This T cell receptor beta chain came from a study of blood T cell repertoires in COVID-19. Study context: Acute and convalescent COVID-19 samples came from the United States, Italy and Spain.

This clone came up once. In germline, CDR1 is SGHKS, CDR2 YYEKEE (reference sequence). This CDR3 contains 16 residues. Trimming pared 1 base from V and 5 bases from J, leaving 19 bases between. The assay was immunoSEQ multiplex PCR, and TCRdb's table has in-frame clones only and misses some. In the table there are some 100,000 clones, over 75% of which are singletons. V usage is TRBV5-5 and J usage is TRBJ2-7; tentative D call: TRBD2 (5 bases). The sequencing input was peripheral blood. The receptor comes from a man between 60 and 75 years old with acute or convalescent COVID-19. In DNA, the CDR3 is TGTGCCAGCAGCTTGTTGCTCCGTGGCGGGCCTCACGAGCAGTACTTC. Translated: CASSLLLRGGPHEQYF.